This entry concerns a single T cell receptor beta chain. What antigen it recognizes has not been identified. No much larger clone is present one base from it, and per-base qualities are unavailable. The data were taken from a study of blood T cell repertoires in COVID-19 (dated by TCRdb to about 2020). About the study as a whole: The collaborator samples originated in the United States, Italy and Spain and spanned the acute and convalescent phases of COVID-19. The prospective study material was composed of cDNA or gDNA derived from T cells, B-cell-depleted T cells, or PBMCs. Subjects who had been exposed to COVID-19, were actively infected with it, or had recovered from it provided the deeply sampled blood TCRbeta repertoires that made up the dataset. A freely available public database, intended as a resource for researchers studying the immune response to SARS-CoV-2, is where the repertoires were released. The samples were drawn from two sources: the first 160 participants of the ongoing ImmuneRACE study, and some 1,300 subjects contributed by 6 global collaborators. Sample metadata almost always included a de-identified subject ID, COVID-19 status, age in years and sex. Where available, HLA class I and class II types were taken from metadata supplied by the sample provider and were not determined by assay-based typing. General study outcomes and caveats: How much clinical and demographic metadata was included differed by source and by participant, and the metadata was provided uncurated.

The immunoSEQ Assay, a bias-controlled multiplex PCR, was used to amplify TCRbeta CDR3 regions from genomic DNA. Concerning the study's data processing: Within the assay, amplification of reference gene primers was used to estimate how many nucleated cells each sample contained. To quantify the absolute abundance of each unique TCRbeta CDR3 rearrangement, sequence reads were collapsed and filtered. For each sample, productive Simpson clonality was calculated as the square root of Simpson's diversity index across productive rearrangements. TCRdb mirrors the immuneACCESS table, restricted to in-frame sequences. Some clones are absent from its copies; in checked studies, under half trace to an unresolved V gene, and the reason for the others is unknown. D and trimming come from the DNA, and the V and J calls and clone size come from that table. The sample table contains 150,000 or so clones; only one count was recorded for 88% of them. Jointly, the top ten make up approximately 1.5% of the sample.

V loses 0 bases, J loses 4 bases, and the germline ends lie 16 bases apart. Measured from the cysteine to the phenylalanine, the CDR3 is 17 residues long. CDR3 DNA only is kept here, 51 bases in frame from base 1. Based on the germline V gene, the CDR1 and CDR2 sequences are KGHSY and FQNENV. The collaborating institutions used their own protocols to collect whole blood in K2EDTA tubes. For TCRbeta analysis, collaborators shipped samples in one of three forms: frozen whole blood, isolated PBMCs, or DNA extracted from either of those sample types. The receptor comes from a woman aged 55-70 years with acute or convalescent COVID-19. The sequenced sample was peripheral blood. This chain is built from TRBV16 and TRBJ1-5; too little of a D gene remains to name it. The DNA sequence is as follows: TGTGCCAGCAGCCAATCGACGCCGAGCGCTGAGAATCAGCCCCAGCATTTT. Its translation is CASSQSTPSAENQPQHF.